The 17 T cell receptor beta chains listed next were all sequenced from one sample in a study of blood T cell repertoires in COVID-19. Repertoires were generated with immunoSEQ multiplex PCR, while TCRdb's copy carries only in-frame clones and drops some. The data show some 230,000 clones, approximately 85% seen once. The source material was peripheral blood. The receptor source for this set is a man aged 45-60 years who had recovered from COVID-19.

CDR3 DNA: TGTGCCAGCCTGGACACTGCGAACACTGAAGCTTTCTTT. Translating gives CASLDTANTEAFF. This chain connects TRBV6-5 to TRBJ1-1, with a weak D call TRBD1 (5 bases). This CDR3 has 13 amino acids. Germline lookup yields CDR1 MNHEY and CDR2 SVGAGI. The V gene lost 8 bases and the J gene lost 1 base, with 11 bases spanning the gap.

The genes are TRBV28 and TRBJ2-7; D may be TRBD1 (6 bases). The V end was cut by 3 bases, the J end by 5 bases, with 17 bases between. The CDR3 spans 15 residues. CDR1 is MDHEN and CDR2 is SYDVKM in the germline V gene. For the CDR3, the DNA is TGTGCCAGCAGTTTGTTTAAGGCCAGGGGCCACGAGCAGTACTTC. It encodes CASSLFKARGHEQYF.

The CDR3 loop is CASSNQGAEQYF. The DNA of the CDR3 is TGTGCCAGCTCAAACCAGGGGGCCGAGCAGTACTTC. The J gene is TRBJ2-7, the V gene TRBV18; 8 nucleotides line up with TRBD1. Germline CDR1 KGHSH, CDR2 LQKENI. The V segment lost 5 bases and the J segment 6 bases; nucleotides outside the gene matches: 3. The CDR3 is made up of 12 amino acids.

The chain joins TRBV10-3 to TRBJ2-1; 9 bases agree with TRBD1. The germline V gene encodes CDR1 ENHRY and CDR2 SYGVKD. V was pared by 4 bases and J by 6 bases, with 7 bases of the junction left unmatched. This CDR3 is 15 amino acids long. The CDR3, as DNA: TGTGCCATCAGTGTGGGGGACAGGGTGTCCAATGAGCAGTTCTTC. This codes for CAISVGDRVSNEQFF.

This clone was counted only a few times. This rearrangement joins TRBV11-2 to TRBJ1-1, with D possibly being TRBD1 (5 bases). The length of the CDR3 is 14 residues. Germline V CDR1 and CDR2: SGHAT, FQNNGV. Deletions cut 3 bases from V and 1 base from J, with 9 bases between. Here the CDR3 DNA reads TGTGCCAGCAGCTTTTTTACAGGGAACACTGAAGCTTTCTTT. This sequence encodes CASSFFTGNTEAFF.

The chain carries TRBV15 and TRBJ2-4, with D possibly TRBD2 on 7 matching bases. CDR3 size: 16 residues. Trimming took 5 bases from V and 1 from J, leaving 15 bases between them. The germline V gene has CDR1 LNHNV and CDR2 YYDKDF (reference sequence). CDR3 amino acids: CATSPEGGMAKNIQYF. In DNA form, the CDR3 reads TGTGCCACCAGCCCTGAGGGGGGGATGGCCAAAAACATTCAGTACTTC.

This chain links TRBV7-9 with TRBJ2-1; D gene uncertain. Per the germline V gene, CDR1 is SEHNR and CDR2 is FQNEAQ (reference sequence). V was cut by 2 bases and J by 4 bases, with 12 bases left in between. CDR3 length: 15 residues. CDR3 sequence: CASSLWQAEYNEQFF. The CDR3 DNA reads as TGTGCCAGCAGCTTATGGCAGGCAGAATACAATGAGCAGTTCTTC. Full variable domain (rest looked up from reference TRBV7-9 and TRBJ2-1): DTGVSQNPRHKITKRGQNVTFRCDPISEHNRLYWYRQTLGQGPEFLTYFQNEAQLEKSRLLSDRFSAERPKGSFSTLEIQRTEQGDSAMYLCASSLWQAEYNEQFFGPGTRLTVL.

V usage is TRBV27 and J usage is TRBJ1-1; tentatively, D is TRBD1 (5 bases). The V and J ends lost 4 bases and 5 bases respectively, with 14 bases between them. CDR3 size: 14 residues. Germline values: CDR1 MNHEY, CDR2 SMNVEV (reference sequence). The CDR3 DNA reads TGTGCCAGCAGTTCTTACAGGCCGGAGACTGAAGCTTTCTTT. Translating it yields CASSSYRPETEAFF.

The chain carries TRBV5-1 and TRBJ1-4; D is possibly TRBD1 (5 bases). This CDR3 is 15 amino acids long. With 4 bases removed from V and 6 bases from J, the gap between germline ends came to 16 bases. Germline lookup yields CDR1 SGHRS and CDR2 YFSETQ. CDR3 bases: TGCGCCAGCAGCCGTCAATCCAGGGAGGATGAAAAACTGTTTTTT. Translation: CASSRQSREDEKLFF.

The J gene is TRBJ1-5, the V gene TRBV12-3 or TRBV12-4; 7 positions match TRBD1. This CDR3 region has 13 residues. Unmatched junction bases numbered 2, after V lost 6 bases and J lost 3 bases. The CDR3 sequence is CASRTGVNQPQHF. DNA for the CDR3: TGTGCCAGCAGAACAGGGGTCAATCAGCCCCAGCATTTT.

The rearrangement joins TRBV2 to TRBJ2-5; 14 bases line up with TRBD2. Germline V CDR1 and CDR2: SNHLY, FYNNEI. The V gene end was trimmed by 6 bases and the J gene end by 4 bases; junction bases not matched to a gene: 7. The CDR3 contains 16 residues. CDR3 loop: CASREKGLAGVETQYF. For the CDR3, the DNA is TGTGCCAGCAGGGAAAAGGGACTAGCGGGAGTAGAGACCCAGTACTTC.

This chain connects TRBV19 to TRBJ1-5; 9 bases agree with TRBD1. Germline V gene data show CDR1 as LNHDA and CDR2 as SQIVND (reference sequence). The CDR3 runs to 16 residues. The J segment lost 0 bases and the V segment lost 5 bases, leaving 5 bases of the junction unmatched. CDR3 sequence (DNA): TGTGCCAGTAGTGGCCCGGGACAGGGTAGCAATCAGCCCCAGCATTTT. This codes for CASSGPGQGSNQPQHF.

V is TRBV6-5 and J is TRBJ1-5; 10 bases agree with TRBD1. Per germline, CDR1 MNHEY and CDR2 SVGAGI. The CDR3 totals 15 residues. V lost 7 bases to trimming and J lost 4 bases; unmatched junction nucleotides: 7. Here the CDR3 reads CASKPTGGENQPQHF. CDR3 coding DNA: TGTGCCAGCAAACCGACAGGGGGCGAAAATCAGCCCCAGCATTTT.

This clone was observed a handful of times. V is TRBV6-5 and J is TRBJ2-7; 11 bases are a match to TRBD2. Germline assignment: CDR1 MNHEY and CDR2 SVGAGI. This CDR3 comprises 12 residues. With V trimmed by 6 bases and J by 12 bases, 7 bases remained unmatched. The DNA of the CDR3 is TGTGCCAGCAGCCCACTAGCGGGAGTGTGGTACTTC. This gives the protein CASSPLAGVWYF.

The rearrangement uses TRBV11-3 and TRBJ2-2, with D uncertain. CDR1 and CDR2 (germline): SGHNT, YENEEA. V was shortened by 0 bases and J by 6 bases, with 11 bases between the two germline ends. The CDR3 is made up of 15 amino acids. Written as DNA, the CDR3 is TGTGCCAGCAGCTTAGAGGGCCTCAGCTCCGGGGAGCTGTTTTTT. Its translation: CASSLEGLSSGELFF.

The chain carries TRBV7-2 and TRBJ2-3, with TRBD2 identical over 13 bases. CDR3 size: 16 residues. V shed 5 bases, J shed 4 bases, and the junction held 6 bases outside the gene matches. Per the germline V gene, CDR1 is SGHTA and CDR2 is FQGNSA. CDR3 DNA: TGTGCCAGCAGCCTACTAGCGGGAGGGTCCTCAGATACGCAGTATTTT. This translates into CASSLLAGGSSDTQYF.

This chain links TRBV28 with TRBJ1-5; TRBD1 is a possible D gene (6 bases). V was clipped by 4 bases and J by 4 bases, with 14 bases between them. Germline-derived CDR1 and CDR2 are MDHEN and SYDVKM. CDR3 size: 15 residues. The CDR3 DNA reads TGTGCCAGCAGTTCTCGGGACATCCGGAATCAGCCCCAGCATTTT. This translates into CASSSRDIRNQPQHF.